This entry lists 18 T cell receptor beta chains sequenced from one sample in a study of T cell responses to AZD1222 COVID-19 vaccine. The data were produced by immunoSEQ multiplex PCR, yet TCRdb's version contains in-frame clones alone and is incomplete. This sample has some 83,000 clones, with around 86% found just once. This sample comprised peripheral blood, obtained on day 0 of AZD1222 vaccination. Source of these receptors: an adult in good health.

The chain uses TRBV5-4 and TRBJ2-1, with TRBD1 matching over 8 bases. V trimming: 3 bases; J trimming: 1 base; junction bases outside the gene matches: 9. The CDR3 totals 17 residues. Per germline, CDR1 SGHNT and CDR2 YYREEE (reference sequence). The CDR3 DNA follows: TGTGCCAGCAGCTCCCGGTCAGGGGGCTATTCCTACAATGAGCAGTTCTTC. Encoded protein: CASSSRSGGYSYNEQFF.

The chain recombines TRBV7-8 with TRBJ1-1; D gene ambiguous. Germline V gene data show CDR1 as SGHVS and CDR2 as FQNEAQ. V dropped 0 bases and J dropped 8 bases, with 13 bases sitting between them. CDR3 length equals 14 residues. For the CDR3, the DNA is TGTGCCAGCAGCTTAGCGAACAGACAAATCGAAGCTTTCTTT. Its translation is CASSLANRQIEAFF.

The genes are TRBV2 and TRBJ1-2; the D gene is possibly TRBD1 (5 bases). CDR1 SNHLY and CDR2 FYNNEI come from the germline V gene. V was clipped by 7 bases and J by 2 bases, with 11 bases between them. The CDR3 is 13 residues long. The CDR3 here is CASIQDSNYGYTF. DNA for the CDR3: TGTGCCAGCATTCAAGACAGCAACTATGGCTACACCTTC.

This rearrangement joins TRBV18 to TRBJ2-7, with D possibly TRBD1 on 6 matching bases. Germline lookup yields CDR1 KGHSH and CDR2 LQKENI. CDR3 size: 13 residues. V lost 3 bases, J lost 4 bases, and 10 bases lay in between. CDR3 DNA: TGTGCCAGCTCACCGGGACATGAGTACGAGCAGTACTTC. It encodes CASSPGHEYEQYF.

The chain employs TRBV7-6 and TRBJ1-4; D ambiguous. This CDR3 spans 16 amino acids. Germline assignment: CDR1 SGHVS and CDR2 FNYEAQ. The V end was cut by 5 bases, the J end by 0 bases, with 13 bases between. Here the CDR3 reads CASSPTATATNEKLFF. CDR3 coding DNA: TGTGCCAGCAGCCCTACAGCCACAGCAACTAATGAAAAACTGTTTTTT.

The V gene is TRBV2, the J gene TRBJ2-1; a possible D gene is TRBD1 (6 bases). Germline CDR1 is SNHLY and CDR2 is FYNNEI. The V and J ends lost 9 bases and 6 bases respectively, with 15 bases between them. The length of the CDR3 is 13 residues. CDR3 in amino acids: CASLTGFSNEQFF. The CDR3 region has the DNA TGTGCCAGTCTCACAGGGTTTTCCAATGAGCAGTTCTTC.

The CDR3 DNA sequence: TGTGCCAGCAGAGATGGGACAGGGGGAGAGACCCAGTACTTC. Encoded protein: CASRDGTGGETQYF. V usage is TRBV2 and J usage is TRBJ2-5, with 11 bases fitting TRBD1. The CDR3 spans 14 residues. After removal of 6 bases from V and 4 bases from J, the junction contained 4 bases not matched to a gene. CDR1 and CDR2 from the germline V gene are SNHLY and FYNNEI. Variable domain in full (rest from reference TRBV2 and TRBJ2-5): EPEVTQTPSHQVTQMGQEVILRCVPISNHLYFYWYRQILGQKVEFLVSFYNNEISEKSEIFDDQFSVERPDGSNFTLKIRSTKLEDSAMYFCASRDGTGGETQYFGPGTRLLVL.

This CDR3 reads CASSLIAGGTGELFF. CDR3 sequence (DNA): TGCGCCAGCAGCTTGATAGCAGGGGGGACCGGGGAGCTGTTTTTT. V is TRBV5-1 and J is TRBJ2-2; D may be TRBD1 (7 bases). CDR3 size: 15 residues. Germline values: CDR1 SGHRS, CDR2 YFSETQ. V gave up 1 base and J gave up 5 bases, with 12 bases separating them.

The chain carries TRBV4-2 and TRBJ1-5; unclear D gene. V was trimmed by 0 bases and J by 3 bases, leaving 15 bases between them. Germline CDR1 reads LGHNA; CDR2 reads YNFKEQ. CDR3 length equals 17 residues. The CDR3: CASSQDPPQRINQPQHF. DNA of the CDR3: TGTGCCAGCAGCCAAGATCCGCCGCAGAGGATCAATCAGCCCCAGCATTTT.

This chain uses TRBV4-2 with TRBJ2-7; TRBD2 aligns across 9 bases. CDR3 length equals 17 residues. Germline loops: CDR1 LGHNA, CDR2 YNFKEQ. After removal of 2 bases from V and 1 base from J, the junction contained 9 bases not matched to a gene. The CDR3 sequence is CASSQHDSGGRSYEQYF. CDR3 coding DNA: TGTGCCAGCAGCCAACATGATAGCGGGGGTAGGTCCTACGAGCAGTACTTC.

The CDR3 spells CASSVTGTLDNEQFF. The CDR3 region has the DNA TGTGCCAGCAGCGTAACCGGGACATTAGACAATGAGCAGTTCTTC. V gene TRBV9 combines with J gene TRBJ2-1; the D gene is possibly TRBD1 (6 bases). This CDR3 comprises 15 residues. V shed 1 base and J shed 5 bases, with 13 bases lying between them. Germline V gene data show CDR1 as SGDLS and CDR2 as YYNGEE.

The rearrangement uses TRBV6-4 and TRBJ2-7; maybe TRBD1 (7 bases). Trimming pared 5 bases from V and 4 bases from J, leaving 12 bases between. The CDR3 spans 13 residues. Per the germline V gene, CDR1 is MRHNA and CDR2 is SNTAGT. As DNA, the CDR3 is TGTGCCAGCAGTCGGGACAGCGGGTACGAGCAGTACTTC. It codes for CASSRDSGYEQYF.

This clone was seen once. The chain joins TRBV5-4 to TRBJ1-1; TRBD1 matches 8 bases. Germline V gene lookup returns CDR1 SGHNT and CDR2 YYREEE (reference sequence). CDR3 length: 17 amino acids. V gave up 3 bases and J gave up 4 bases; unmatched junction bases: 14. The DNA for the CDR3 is TGTGCCAGCAGCTCACCTACAGGGGGAGTAAGGGGCACTGAAGCTTTCTTT. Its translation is CASSSPTGGVRGTEAFF.

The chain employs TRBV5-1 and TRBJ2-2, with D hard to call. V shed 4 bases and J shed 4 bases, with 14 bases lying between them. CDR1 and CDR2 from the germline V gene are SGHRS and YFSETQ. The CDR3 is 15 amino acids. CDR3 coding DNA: TGCGCCAGCAGCCTCCGCTCGATTGGCACCGGGGAGCTGTTTTTT. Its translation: CASSLRSIGTGELFF.

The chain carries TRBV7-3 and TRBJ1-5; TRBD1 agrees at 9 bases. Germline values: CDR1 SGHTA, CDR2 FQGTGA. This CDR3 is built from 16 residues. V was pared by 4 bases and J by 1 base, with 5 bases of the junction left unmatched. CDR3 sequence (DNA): TGTGCCAGCAGCTACCGGGACAGGGAGAGCAATCAGCCCCAGCATTTT. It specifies CASSYRDRESNQPQHF.

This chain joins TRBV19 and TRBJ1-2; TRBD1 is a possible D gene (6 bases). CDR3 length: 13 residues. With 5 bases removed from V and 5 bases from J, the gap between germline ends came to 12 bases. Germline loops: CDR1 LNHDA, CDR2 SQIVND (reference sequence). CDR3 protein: CASSPRGLYGYTF. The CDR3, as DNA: TGTGCCAGTAGTCCCAGGGGCCTGTATGGCTACACCTTC.

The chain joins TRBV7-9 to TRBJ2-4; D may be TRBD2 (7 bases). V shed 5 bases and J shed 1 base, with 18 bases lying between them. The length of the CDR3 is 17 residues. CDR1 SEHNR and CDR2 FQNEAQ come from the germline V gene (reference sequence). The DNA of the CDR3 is TGTGCCAGCAGCCAAAAACAGGGAGGGAGGGCCAAAAACATTCAGTACTTC. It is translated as CASSQKQGGRAKNIQYF.

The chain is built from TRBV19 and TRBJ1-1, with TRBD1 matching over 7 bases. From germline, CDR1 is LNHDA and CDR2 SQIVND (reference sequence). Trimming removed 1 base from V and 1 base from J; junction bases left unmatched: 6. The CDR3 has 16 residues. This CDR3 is CASSIALTGRNTEAFF. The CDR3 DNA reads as TGTGCCAGTAGTATAGCCTTGACAGGGAGGAACACTGAAGCTTTCTTT.